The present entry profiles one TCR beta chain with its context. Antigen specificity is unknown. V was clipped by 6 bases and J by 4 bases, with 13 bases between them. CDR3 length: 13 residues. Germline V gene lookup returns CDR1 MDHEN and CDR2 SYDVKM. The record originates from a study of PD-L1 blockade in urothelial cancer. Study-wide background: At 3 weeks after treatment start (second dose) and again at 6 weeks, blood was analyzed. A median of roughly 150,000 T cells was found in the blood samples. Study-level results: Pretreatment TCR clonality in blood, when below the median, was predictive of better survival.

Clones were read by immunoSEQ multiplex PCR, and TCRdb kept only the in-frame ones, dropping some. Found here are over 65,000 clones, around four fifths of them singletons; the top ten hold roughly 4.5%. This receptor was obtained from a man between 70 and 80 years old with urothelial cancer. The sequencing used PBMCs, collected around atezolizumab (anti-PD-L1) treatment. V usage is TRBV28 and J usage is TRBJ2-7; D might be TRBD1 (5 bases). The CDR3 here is CASRADSSYEQYF. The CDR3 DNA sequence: TGTGCCAGCAGGGCCGACAGTAGTTACGAGCAGTACTTC.